This T cell receptor beta chain is from a study of shared clonotypes between healthy human individuals. About this clone itself: This sample includes further DNA sequences coding for the same CDR3.

Trimming cost V 0 bases and J 4 bases; bases outside gene matches: 4. The length of the CDR3 is 16 residues. Germline V gives CDR1 MGHRA, CDR2 YSYEKL. The authors ran the assay at deep level. Here immunoSEQ multiplex PCR was the method, and the copy in TCRdb shows in-frame clones only, minus some. The data contain some 530,000 clones, approximately 80% of them singletons. Sequenced sample: PBMCs. The chain employs TRBV4-1 and TRBJ2-1; 9 bases match TRBD2. The origin of this receptor is a woman aged 40 to 50 in good health. Some clones in this sample may be carry-over from other donors' samples. DNA for the CDR3: TGCGCCAGCAGCCAAGAGGGGCTAGCGGGGTACAATGAGCAGTTCTTC. Its protein product is CASSQEGLAGYNEQFF.